The source of this T cell receptor beta chain is a study of beta chain features in type 1 diabetes. Every bit of the isolated RNA underwent reverse transcription, so sequencing read expressed TCRB transcripts. Measured with immunoSEQ multiplex PCR; TCRdb has only the in-frame clones, and not every one. The table shows over 150,000 clones, with about 13% occurring only once. V was pared by 6 bases and J by 0 bases, with 12 bases between. The CDR3 is made up of 15 amino acids. Germline assignment: CDR1 SEHNR and CDR2 FQNEAQ (reference sequence). General observations from the study: Within each of all four CD4+ subsets, Type 1 diabetes patients had TCRB CDR3s that were moderately but significantly shorter. Sampled from patients, naive, central memory and Treg TCRB repertoires appeared more similar than those sampled from healthy donors.

Every sorted population was more than 95% pure. This clone appeared a few times. Its specificity is unknown. J is TRBJ1-3 and V is TRBV7-9, with a possible D match to TRBD1 (6 bases). The sample comprised central memory CD4+ T cells from blood. The sequence was obtained from a woman aged 18-29 years in good health. CDR3: CASSTGTHSGNTIYF. The DNA of the CDR3 is TGTGCCAGCAGTACAGGGACCCACTCTGGAAACACCATATATTTT.